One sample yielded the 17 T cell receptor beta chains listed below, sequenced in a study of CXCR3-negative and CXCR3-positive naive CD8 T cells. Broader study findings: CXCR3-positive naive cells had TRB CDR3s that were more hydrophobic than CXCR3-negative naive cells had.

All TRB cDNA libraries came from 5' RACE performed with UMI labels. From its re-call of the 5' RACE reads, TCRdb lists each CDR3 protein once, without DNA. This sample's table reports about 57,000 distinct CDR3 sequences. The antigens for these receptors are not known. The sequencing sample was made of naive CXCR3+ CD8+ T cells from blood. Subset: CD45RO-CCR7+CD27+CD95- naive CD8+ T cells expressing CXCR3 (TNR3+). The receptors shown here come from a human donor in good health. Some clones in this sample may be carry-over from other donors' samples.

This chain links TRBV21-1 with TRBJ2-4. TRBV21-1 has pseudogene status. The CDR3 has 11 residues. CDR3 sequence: CASSKLDIQYF.

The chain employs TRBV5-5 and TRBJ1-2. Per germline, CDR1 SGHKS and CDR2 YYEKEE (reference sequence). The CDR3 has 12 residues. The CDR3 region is CASSPDNYGYTF.

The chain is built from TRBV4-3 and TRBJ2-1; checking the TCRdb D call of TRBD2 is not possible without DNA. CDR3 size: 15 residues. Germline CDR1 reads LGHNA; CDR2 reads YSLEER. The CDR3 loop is CASSQDPGGPNEQFF.

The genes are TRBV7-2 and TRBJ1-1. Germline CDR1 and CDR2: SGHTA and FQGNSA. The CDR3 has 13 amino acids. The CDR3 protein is CASSLAPATEAFF.

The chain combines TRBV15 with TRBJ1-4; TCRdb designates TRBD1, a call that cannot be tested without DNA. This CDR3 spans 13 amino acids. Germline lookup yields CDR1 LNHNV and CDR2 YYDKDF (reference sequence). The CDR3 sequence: CATRPTGDEKLFF.

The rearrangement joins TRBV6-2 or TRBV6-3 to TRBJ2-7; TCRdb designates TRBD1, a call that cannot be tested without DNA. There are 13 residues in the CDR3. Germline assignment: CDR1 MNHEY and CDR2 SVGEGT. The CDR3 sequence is CASSSIQGDEQYF.

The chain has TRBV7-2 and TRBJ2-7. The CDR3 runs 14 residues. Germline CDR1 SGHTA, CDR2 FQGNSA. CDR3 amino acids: CASSLSGEGYEQYF.

CDR3 residues: CASSPHPGTGRNEQFF. The gene calls are TRBV6-5 and TRBJ2-1; the TCRdb D gene call, TRBD1, has no DNA to confirm it. This CDR3 spans 16 amino acids. Germline values: CDR1 MNHEY, CDR2 SVGAGI.

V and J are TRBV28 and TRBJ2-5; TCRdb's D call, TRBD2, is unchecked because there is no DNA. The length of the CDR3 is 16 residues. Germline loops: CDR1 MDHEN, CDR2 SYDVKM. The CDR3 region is CASSPIPGLAQETQYF.

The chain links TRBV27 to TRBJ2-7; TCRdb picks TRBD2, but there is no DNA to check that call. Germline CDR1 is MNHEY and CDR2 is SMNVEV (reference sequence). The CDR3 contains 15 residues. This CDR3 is CASSSGRGGPEEQYF.

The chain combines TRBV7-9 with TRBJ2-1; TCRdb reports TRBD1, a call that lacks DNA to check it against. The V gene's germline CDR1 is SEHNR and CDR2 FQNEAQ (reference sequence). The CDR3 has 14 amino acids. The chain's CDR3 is CASSTGPPYNEQFF.

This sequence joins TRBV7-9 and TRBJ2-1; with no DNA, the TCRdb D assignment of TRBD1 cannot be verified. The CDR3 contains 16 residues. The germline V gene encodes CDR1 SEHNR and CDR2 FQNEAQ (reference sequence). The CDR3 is CASSERQGRSYNEQFF.

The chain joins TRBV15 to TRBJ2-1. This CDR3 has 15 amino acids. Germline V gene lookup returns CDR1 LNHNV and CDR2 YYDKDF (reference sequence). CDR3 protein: CATRSDKSSYNEQFF.

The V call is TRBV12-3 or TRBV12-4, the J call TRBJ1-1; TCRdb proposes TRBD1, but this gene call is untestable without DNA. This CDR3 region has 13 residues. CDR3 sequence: CASNTGLGTEAFF.

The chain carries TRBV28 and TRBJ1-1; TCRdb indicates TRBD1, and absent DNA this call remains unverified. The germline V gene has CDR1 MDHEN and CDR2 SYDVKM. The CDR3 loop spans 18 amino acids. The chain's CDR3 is CASRDKDSGVWVNTEAFF.

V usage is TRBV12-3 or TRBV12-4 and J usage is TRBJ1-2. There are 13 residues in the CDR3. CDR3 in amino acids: CASSSDGFYGYTF.

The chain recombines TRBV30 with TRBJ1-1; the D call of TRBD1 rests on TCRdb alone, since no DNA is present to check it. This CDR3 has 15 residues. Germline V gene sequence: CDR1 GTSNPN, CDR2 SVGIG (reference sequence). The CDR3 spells CAWVPLTGGGTEAFF. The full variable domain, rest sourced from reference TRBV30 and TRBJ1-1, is SQTIHQWPATLVQPVGSPLSLECTVEGTSNPNLYWYRQAAGRGLQLLFYSVGIGQISSEVPQNLSASRPQDRQFILSSKKLLLSDSGFYLCAWVPLTGGGTEAFFGQGTRLTVV.